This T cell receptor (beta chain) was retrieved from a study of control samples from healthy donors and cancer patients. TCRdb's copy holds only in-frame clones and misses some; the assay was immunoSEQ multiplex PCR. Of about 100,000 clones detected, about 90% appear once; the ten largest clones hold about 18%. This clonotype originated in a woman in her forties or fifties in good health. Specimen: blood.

The CDR3 sequence is CSVAGGAFSGELFF. CDR3 nucleotide sequence: TGCAGCGTGGCAGGGGGCGCGTTCTCCGGGGAGCTGTTTTTT. The V gene is TRBV29-1, the J gene TRBJ2-2, with 8 bases fitting TRBD1. Germline CDR1 is SQVTM and CDR2 is ANQGSEA. This CDR3 spans 14 amino acids. The V gene end was trimmed by 6 bases and the J gene end by 6 bases; junction bases not matched to a gene: 9.